Each of the 10 T cell receptor beta chains below was sequenced from the same sample in a study of blood T cell repertoires in COVID-19. Profiled with immunoSEQ multiplex PCR; TCRdb holds only in-frame clones, not every one. The sample holds approximately 300,000 clones; 85% to 90% are singletons and the top ten take over 9%. Sequences were obtained from peripheral blood. The receptors originated from a woman aged 25 to 39 with COVID-19, enrolled during active disease.

The chain is built from TRBV9 and TRBJ1-2; perhaps TRBD1 as D (5 bases). The germline gives CDR1 SGDLS, CDR2 YYNGEE. CDR3 length: 14 residues. With 4 bases removed from V and 7 bases from J, the gap between germline ends came to 17 bases. The CDR3 DNA sequence: TGTGCCAGCAGCCTGGGGGGAGGGGCCTCTGGCTACACCTTC. Translated, it gives CASSLGGGASGYTF.

The chain joins TRBV30 to TRBJ1-5; D is unresolved. V shed 0 bases and J shed 2 bases, with 5 bases lying between them. This CDR3 comprises 13 residues. Per the germline V gene, CDR1 is GTSNPN and CDR2 is SVGIG (reference sequence). The CDR3 sequence is CAWSVSRNQPQHF. In DNA, the CDR3 is TGTGCCTGGAGTGTGTCTCGCAATCAGCCCCAGCATTTT. Complete variable domain (other parts from reference TRBV30 and TRBJ1-5): SQTIHQWPATLVQPVGSPLSLECTVEGTSNPNLYWYRQAAGRGLQLLFYSVGIGQISSEVPQNLSASRPQDRQFILSSKKLLLSDSGFYLCAWSVSRNQPQHFGDGTRLSIL.

This sequence joins TRBV29-1 and TRBJ1-2; perhaps TRBD1 as D (6 bases). V lost 7 bases and J 7 bases, leaving 13 bases between the germline ends. The CDR3 consists of 11 residues. Germline V CDR1 and CDR2: SQVTM, ANQGSEA. CDR3 region: CSGTVTGGYTF. In nucleotides, the CDR3 is TGCAGCGGGACAGTTACCGGTGGCTACACCTTC.

The sample holds one count of this clone. V usage is TRBV7-9 and J usage is TRBJ2-7; TRBD1 agrees at 10 bases. The CDR3 has 15 residues. Germline V lookup: CDR1 SEHNR, CDR2 FQNEAQ (reference sequence). Trimming at V came to 4 bases and at J to 1 base, leaving 4 bases not matched to a gene. In nucleotides, the CDR3 is TGTGCCAGCAGCTCGGGACAGGGGCCTTCCTACGAGCAGTACTTC. Translated, it gives CASSSGQGPSYEQYF.

The chain recombines TRBV7-6 with TRBJ2-7; TRBD2 might be the D (5 bases). The ends were cut back, 7 bases at V and 4 bases at J, with 29 bases in the middle. The CDR3 totals 18 residues. Germline V gives CDR1 SGHVS, CDR2 FNYEAQ. The CDR3 loop is CASTEGTVGKRRVYEQYF. The DNA of the CDR3 is TGTGCCAGCACCGAAGGTACAGTAGGGAAAAGGCGGGTTTACGAGCAGTACTTC.

V usage is TRBV7-3 and J usage is TRBJ2-7, with 8 bases lining up with TRBD1. This CDR3 has 14 amino acids. V shed 2 bases and J 3 bases; nucleotides not matched to a gene: 3. Germline CDR1 reads SGHTA; CDR2 reads FQGTGA. CDR3 DNA sequence: TGTGCCAGCAGCTTATCAGGACAGGGCTACGAGCAGTACTTC. The encoded protein is CASSLSGQGYEQYF.

The rearrangement joins TRBV24-1 to TRBJ1-5; D may be TRBD1 (5 bases). V was shortened by 8 bases and J by 2 bases, with 12 bases between the two germline ends. Germline-derived CDR1 and CDR2 are KGHDR and SFDVKD. There are 14 residues in the CDR3. CDR3 in DNA: TGTGCCACCAACGGCGCAGGGCGCAATCAGCCCCAGCATTTT. It is translated as CATNGAGRNQPQHF.

V is TRBV6-5 and J is TRBJ1-6; unclear D gene. V lost 1 base and J 5 bases, leaving 3 bases between the germline ends. This CDR3 contains 13 residues. CDR1 is MNHEY, CDR2 SVGAGI, per germline. CDR3 DNA sequence: TGTGCCAGCAGTTACTATAATAATTCACCCCTCCACTTT. Its protein product is CASSYYNNSPLHF.

This clone has just one count. The chain carries TRBV7-2 and TRBJ1-6; D remains unclear. This CDR3 comprises 14 residues. The germline V gene encodes CDR1 SGHTA and CDR2 FQGNSA. The V and J ends lost 1 base and 9 bases respectively, with 10 bases between them. The CDR3 sequence is CASSLDPPISPLHF. CDR3 DNA sequence: TGTGCCAGCAGCTTAGATCCCCCAATTTCACCCCTCCACTTT.

CDR3: CAISGGLRTEAFF. In nucleotides, the CDR3 is TGTGCCATCAGTGGTGGACTGAGGACTGAAGCTTTCTTT. The rearrangement uses TRBV10-3 and TRBJ1-1; D unresolved. The CDR3 runs 13 residues. CDR1 is ENHRY and CDR2 is SYGVKD in the germline V gene. V lost 4 bases and J lost 5, with 11 bases in between.